The 9 T cell receptor beta chains below come from one sample, sequenced in a study of cytomegalovirus exposure and HLA in healthy donors. TCRdb's table, derived via immunoSEQ multiplex PCR, lists solely in-frame clones and lacks some. The repertoire holds 130,000 or so clones, more than 80% seen once, with 5.5% to 7% in the top ten. The specimen was PBMCs. These receptors were taken from a woman aged 25-40 years in good health and CMV-seropositive.

V and J are TRBV5-4 and TRBJ2-5; D may be TRBD2 (5 bases). The V end lost 0 bases, the J end lost 4 bases, and 13 bases lay between the germline ends. The CDR3 length is 15 residues. Germline CDR1 SGHNT, CDR2 YYREEE (reference sequence). CDR3 sequence reads: CASSLASRGRETQYF. The CDR3, as DNA: TGTGCCAGCAGCTTGGCCTCCCGGGGTCGAGAGACCCAGTACTTC. Full variable domain (outside the CDR3, taken from reference TRBV5-4 and TRBJ2-5): ETGVTQSPTHLIKTRGQQVTLRCSSQSGHNTVSWYQQALGQGPQFIFQYYREEENGRGNFPPRFSGLQFPNYSSELNVNALELDDSALYLCASSLASRGRETQYFGPGTRLLVL.

This chain links TRBV19 with TRBJ2-1; the D gene is possibly TRBD2 (6 bases). This CDR3 region has 14 residues. V was trimmed by 4 bases and J by 5 bases, leaving 12 bases between them. Germline CDR1 is LNHDA and CDR2 is SQIVND (reference sequence). This CDR3 reads CASSRAGNDNEQFF. The CDR3 region has the DNA TGTGCCAGTAGTAGGGCGGGGAACGACAATGAGCAGTTCTTC.

CDR3 region: CASINSLKLPETQYF. DNA of the CDR3: TGTGCCAGCATTAATAGTCTCAAGCTCCCAGAGACCCAGTACTTC. The J gene is TRBJ2-5, the V gene TRBV28; D is uncertain. V lost 7 bases and J lost 4, with 19 bases in between. The germline gives CDR1 MDHEN, CDR2 SYDVKM. This CDR3 has 15 residues.

J is TRBJ2-6 and V is TRBV5-1; 9 bases map to TRBD1. Per germline, CDR1 SGHRS and CDR2 YFSETQ. After removal of 4 bases from V and 0 bases from J, the junction contained 17 bases not matched to a gene. There are 21 residues in the CDR3. The CDR3 region has the DNA TGCGCCAGCAGCCGATATAACAGGGGGCGACCACCTTTCTCTGGGGCCAACGTCCTGACTTTC. It yields the protein CASSRYNRGRPPFSGANVLTF.

The chain links TRBV7-9 to TRBJ1-2; D is unresolved. CDR1 is SEHNR and CDR2 is FQNEAQ in the germline V gene (reference sequence). The V end was cut by 6 bases, the J end by 0 bases, with 5 bases between. CDR3 length equals 12 residues. The CDR3 loop reads CASSRANYGYTF. For the CDR3, the DNA is TGTGCCAGCAGTCGAGCTAACTATGGCTACACCTTC.

The V call is TRBV5-1, the J call TRBJ2-1, with D tentatively TRBD2 (6 bases). The length of the CDR3 is 15 residues. V lost 2 bases and J lost 9, with 18 bases in between. Germline CDR1 reads SGHRS; CDR2 reads YFSETQ. The CDR3 region is CASSFYTGRSAEQFF. The CDR3 DNA reads TGCGCCAGCAGCTTTTATACGGGGAGGAGTGCTGAGCAGTTCTTC.

The chain uses TRBV27 and TRBJ2-1; TRBD2 might be the D (5 bases). The V gene's germline CDR1 is MNHEY and CDR2 SMNVEV (reference sequence). The CDR3 runs to 16 residues. V lost 6 bases to trimming and J lost 6 bases, with 21 bases between them. For the CDR3, the DNA is TGTGCCAGCAGCCCCCTCCGGGGTGGAGACCGCAATGAGCAGTTCTTC. Protein: CASSPLRGGDRNEQFF.

A few counts support this clone. This rearrangement joins TRBV2 to TRBJ1-1, with 10 bases that match TRBD1. The germline V gene has CDR1 SNHLY and CDR2 FYNNEI. The CDR3 loop spans 14 amino acids. V trimming: 8 bases; J trimming: 3 bases; junction bases outside the gene matches: 6. In DNA, the CDR3 is TGTGCCAGCGGAAGACAGGGGGCTTACACTGAAGCTTTCTTT. It translates to CASGRQGAYTEAFF. The whole variable domain, remainder taken from reference TRBV2 and TRBJ1-1, is EPEVTQTPSHQVTQMGQEVILRCVPISNHLYFYWYRQILGQKVEFLVSFYNNEISEKSEIFDDQFSVERPDGSNFTLKIRSTKLEDSAMYFCASGRQGAYTEAFFGQGTRLTVV.

This clone was observed a few times. CDR3 sequence reads: CASRNWSSGSYEQYF. The CDR3 bases are TGTGCCAGCAGAAACTGGTCTAGCGGATCCTACGAGCAGTACTTC. The chain links TRBV6-1 to TRBJ2-7, with 7 bases that match TRBD2. Trimming cost V 6 bases and J 1 base; bases outside gene matches: 9. CDR3 length: 15 amino acids. The germline CDR1 and CDR2 sequences are MNHNS and SASEGT.